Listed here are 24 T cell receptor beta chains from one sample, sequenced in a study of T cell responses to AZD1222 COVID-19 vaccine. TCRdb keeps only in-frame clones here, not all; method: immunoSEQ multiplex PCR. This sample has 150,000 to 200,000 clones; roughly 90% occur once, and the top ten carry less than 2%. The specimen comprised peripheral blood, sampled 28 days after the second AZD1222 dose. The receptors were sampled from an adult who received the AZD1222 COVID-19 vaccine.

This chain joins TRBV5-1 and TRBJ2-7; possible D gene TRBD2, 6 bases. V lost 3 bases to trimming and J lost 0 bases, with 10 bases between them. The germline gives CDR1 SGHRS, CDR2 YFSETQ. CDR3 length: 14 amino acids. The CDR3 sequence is CASSSRDGSYEQYF. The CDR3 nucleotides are TGCGCCAGCAGCTCGCGGGACGGCTCCTACGAGCAGTACTTC.

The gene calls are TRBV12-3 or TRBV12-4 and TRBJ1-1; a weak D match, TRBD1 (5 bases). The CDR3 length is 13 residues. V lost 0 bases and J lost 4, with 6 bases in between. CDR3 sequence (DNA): TGTGCCAGCAGTTTAGCCAGGGTCACTGAAGCTTTCTTT. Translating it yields CASSLARVTEAFF.

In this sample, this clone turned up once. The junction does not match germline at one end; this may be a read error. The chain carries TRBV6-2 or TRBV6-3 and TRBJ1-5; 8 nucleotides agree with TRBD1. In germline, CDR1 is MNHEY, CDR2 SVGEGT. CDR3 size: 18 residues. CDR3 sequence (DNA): TGTGCCAGCAGTTCAACCCCTTCCGGGACAGGCCTCAATCAGCCTCAGCATTTT. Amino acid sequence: CASSSTPSGTGLNQPQHF.

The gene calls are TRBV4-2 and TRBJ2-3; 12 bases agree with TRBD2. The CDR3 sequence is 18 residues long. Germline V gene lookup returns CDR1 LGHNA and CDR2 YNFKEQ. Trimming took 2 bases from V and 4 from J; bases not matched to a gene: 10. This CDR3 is CASSQPRRTSGVPDTQYF. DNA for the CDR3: TGTGCCAGCAGCCAACCAAGGCGGACTAGCGGGGTCCCAGATACGCAGTATTTT.

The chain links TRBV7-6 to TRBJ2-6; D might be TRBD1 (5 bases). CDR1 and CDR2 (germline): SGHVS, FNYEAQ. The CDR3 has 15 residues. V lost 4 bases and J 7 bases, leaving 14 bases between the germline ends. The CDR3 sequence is CASSSGAGIANVLTF. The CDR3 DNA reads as TGTGCCAGCAGCTCTGGGGCAGGGATAGCCAACGTCCTGACTTTC.

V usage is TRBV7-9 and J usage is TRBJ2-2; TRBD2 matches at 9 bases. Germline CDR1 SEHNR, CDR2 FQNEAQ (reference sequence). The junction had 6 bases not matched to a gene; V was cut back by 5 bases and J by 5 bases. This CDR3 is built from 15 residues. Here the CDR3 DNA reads TGTGCCAGCAGCGCCAGCGGGGGGTTTACCGGGGAGCTGTTTTTT. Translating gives CASSASGGFTGELFF.

The CDR3 reads CASSNTTSGGAYSTDTQYF. CDR3 nucleotides: TGTGCCAGCAGCAACACGACTAGCGGGGGGGCCTATAGCACAGATACGCAGTATTTT. The J gene is TRBJ2-3, the V gene TRBV3-1 (or the pseudogene TRBV3-2); TRBD2 agrees at 14 bases. The CDR3 is 19 amino acids. Germline V gene sequence: CDR1 LGHDT, CDR2 YNNKEL (reference sequence). V gave up 5 bases and J gave up 0 bases; unmatched junction bases: 10.

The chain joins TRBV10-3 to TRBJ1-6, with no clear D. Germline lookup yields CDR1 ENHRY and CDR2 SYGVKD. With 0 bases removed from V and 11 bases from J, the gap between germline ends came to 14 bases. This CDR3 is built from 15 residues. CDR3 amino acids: CAISESGGMGTPLHF. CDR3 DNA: TGTGCCATCAGTGAGTCTGGCGGTATGGGAACACCCCTCCACTTT.

The CDR3 DNA is TGTGCCAGCAGTAAACGACAGGGGATGAACACTGAAGCTTTCTTT. Its translation is CASSKRQGMNTEAFF. V gene TRBV27 combines with J gene TRBJ1-1, with 8 bases aligning to TRBD1. CDR1 and CDR2 from the germline V gene are MNHEY and SMNVEV (reference sequence). There are 15 residues in the CDR3. J was trimmed by 0 bases and V by 5 bases; bases with no gene match: 5.

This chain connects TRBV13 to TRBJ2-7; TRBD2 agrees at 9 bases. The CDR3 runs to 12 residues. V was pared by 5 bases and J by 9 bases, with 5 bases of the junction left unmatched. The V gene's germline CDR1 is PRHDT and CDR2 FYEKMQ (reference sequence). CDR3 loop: CASSIAGDGQYF. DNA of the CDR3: TGTGCCAGCAGCATAGCGGGAGATGGGCAGTACTTC.

The CDR3 nucleotides are TGTGCCAGCAGTTCTAGCGGGGGCCCCTACGAGCAGTACTTC. This gives the protein CASSSSGGPYEQYF. The V gene is TRBV6-5, the J gene TRBJ2-7, with 10 bases fitting TRBD2. V dropped 4 bases and J dropped 2; count of bases not matched to a gene: 2. The CDR3 totals 14 residues. Germline CDR1 and CDR2: MNHEY and SVGAGI.

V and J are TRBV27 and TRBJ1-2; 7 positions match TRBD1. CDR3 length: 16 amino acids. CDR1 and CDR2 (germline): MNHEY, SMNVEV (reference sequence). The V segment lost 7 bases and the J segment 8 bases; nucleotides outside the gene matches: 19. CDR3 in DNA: TGTGCCAGCACCCCAGGGGGGGGCGAACTACGGGGAGGCTACACCTTC. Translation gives CASTPGGGELRGGYTF.

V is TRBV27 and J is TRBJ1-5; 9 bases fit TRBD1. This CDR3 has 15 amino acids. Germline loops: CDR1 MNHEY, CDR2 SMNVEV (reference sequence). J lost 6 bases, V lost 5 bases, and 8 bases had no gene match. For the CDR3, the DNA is TGTGCCAGCAGTCCTAAGACAGGGGGTGGTCAGCCCCAGCATTTT. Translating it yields CASSPKTGGGQPQHF.

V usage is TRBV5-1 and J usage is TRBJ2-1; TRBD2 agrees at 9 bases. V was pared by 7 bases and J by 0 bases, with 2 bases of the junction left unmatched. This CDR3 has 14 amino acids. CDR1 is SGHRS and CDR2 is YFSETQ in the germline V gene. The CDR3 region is CASGSGSSYNEQFF. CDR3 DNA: TGCGCCAGCGGTAGCGGGAGCTCCTACAATGAGCAGTTCTTC.

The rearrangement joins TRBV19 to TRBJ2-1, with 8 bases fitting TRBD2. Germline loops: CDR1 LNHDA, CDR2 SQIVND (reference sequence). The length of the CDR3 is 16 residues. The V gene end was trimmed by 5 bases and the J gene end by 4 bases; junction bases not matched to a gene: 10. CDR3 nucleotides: TGTGCCAGTAGTCCTGCGTTCGCGGGAGGATACAATGAGCAGTTCTTC. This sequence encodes CASSPAFAGGYNEQFF.

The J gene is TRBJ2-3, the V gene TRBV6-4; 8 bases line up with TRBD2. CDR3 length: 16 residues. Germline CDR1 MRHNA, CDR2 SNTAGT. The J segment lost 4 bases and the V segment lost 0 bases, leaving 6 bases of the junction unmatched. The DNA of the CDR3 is TGTGCCAGCAGTGACTCTAGTGCGGGGGGAGCAGATACGCAGTATTTT. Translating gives CASSDSSAGGADTQYF.

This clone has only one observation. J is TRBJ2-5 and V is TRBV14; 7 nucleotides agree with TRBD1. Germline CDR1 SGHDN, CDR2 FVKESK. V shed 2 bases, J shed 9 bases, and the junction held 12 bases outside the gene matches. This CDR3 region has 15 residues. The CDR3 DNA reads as TGTGCCAGCAGCCAAAGCAACAGGGGCCGCTGGGCCCAGTACTTC. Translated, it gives CASSQSNRGRWAQYF.

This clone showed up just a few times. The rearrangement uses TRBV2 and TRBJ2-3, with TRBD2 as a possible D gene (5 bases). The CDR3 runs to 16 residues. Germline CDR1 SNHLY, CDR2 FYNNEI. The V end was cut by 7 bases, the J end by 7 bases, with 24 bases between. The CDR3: CASTGVAGVGLNTQYF. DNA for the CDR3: TGTGCCAGCACCGGGGTAGCTGGGGTGGGTTTAAATACGCAGTATTTT.

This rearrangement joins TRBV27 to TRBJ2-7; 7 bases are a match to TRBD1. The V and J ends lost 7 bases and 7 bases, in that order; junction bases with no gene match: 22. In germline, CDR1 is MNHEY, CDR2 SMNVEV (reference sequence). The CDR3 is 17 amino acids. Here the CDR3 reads CASTPSPDRRPPKEQYF. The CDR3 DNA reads TGTGCCAGCACCCCATCTCCGGACAGGAGGCCTCCTAAAGAGCAGTACTTC.

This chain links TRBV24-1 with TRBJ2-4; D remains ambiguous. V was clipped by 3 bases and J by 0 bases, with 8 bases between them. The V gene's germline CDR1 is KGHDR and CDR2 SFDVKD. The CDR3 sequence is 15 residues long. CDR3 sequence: CATSDGPLAKNIQYF. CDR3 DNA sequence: TGTGCCACCAGTGATGGCCCGCTAGCCAAAAACATTCAGTACTTC.

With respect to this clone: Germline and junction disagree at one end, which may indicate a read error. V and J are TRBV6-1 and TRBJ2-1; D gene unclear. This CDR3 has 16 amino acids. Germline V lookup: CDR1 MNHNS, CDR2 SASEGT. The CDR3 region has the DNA TGTGCCAGCAGCGAAGTACAGACAAGCTCCTACAATGAGCAGTTCTTC. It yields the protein CASSEVQTSSYNEQFF.

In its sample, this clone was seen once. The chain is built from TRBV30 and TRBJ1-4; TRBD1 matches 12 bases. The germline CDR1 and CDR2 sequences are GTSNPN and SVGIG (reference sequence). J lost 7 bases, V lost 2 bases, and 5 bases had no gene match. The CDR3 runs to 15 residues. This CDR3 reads CAWSLGTGGSEKLFF. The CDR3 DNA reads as TGTGCCTGGAGTCTAGGGACAGGGGGCAGTGAAAAACTGTTTTTT.

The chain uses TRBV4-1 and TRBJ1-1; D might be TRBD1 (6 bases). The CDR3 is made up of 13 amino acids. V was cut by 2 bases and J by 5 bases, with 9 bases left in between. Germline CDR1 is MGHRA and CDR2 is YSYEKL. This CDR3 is CASSQSTGTEAFF. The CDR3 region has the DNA TGCGCCAGCAGCCAAAGTACAGGGACTGAAGCTTTCTTT.

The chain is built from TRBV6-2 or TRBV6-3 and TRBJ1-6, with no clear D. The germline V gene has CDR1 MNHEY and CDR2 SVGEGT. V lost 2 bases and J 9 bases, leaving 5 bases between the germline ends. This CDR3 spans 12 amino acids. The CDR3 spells CASSYEVSPLHF. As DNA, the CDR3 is TGTGCCAGCAGTTACGAGGTTTCACCCCTCCACTTT.